This T cell receptor beta chain was identified in a study of identical twins. Unique molecular identifiers were in the cDNA, with template-switch universal primer binding. MiXCR was run by TCRdb on the 5' RACE reads, yielding one entry per CDR3 protein. The table includes about 280,000 distinct CDR3 sequences, more than 6.5% detected once. This clonotype was counted ten times or more. The antigen is not known. The donors were all healthy and Caucasian. Study-level points and caveats: Out-of-frame alpha sequences that twins shared showed excess low generation probability.

These sequences were also reported in another study, on yellow fever vaccine responses in identical twins. As reported in that work: A vaccine T cell response that seemed partly convergent and partly personalized was reported in twins.

The sequencing sample was made of memory (CD45RO+) T cells sorted from blood. This receptor was taken from a woman younger than 30 in good health.

Here the CDR3 reads CASSLAGQGAGGYTF. The DNA of the CDR3 is TGTGCCAGCAGTTTAGCCGGACAGGGGGCAGGAGGCTACACCTTC. The chain has TRBV12-3 or TRBV12-4 and TRBJ1-2, with 11 bases that match TRBD1. V lost 0 bases, J lost 8 bases, and 5 bases stayed unmatched. The CDR3 length is 15 residues.